These 2 T cell receptor delta chains originate from one sample sequenced in a study of delta chain sequences of gamma delta T cells. TCRdb called clones anew from the PCR reads with CATT. The sample holds 3,000 or so delta-chain clones, roughly three fifths seen once. Sequencing used a tumor sample. The receptors come from a human donor with breast cancer.

This clone was found a few times. TCRdb attributes to this sequence the protein of a much larger clone, which differs from the DNA translation at residue 10; a read error is likely, and the protein displayed is translated from the DNA. The CDR3 spells CACDTIGWGMRDGVDKLIF. In nucleotides, the CDR3 is TGTGCCTGTGACACTATAGGCTGGGGGATGCGCGACGGGGTCGATAAACTCATCTTT. The chain couples TRDV2 to TRDJ1, with 9 bases aligning to TRDD3. The CDR3 loop spans 19 amino acids. Germline CDR1 reads GEAIGNYY; CDR2 reads EKD. V lost 1 base and J lost 4; bases outside the gene matches: 18.

The chain carries TRDV2 and TRDJ1, with unresolved D. Trimming stripped 0 bases from V and 0 bases from J, with 25 bases between. This CDR3 comprises 20 residues. The germline V gene encodes CDR1 GEAIGNYY and CDR2 EKD. The CDR3 loop reads CACDTLSRECDRSYTDKLIF. DNA of the CDR3: TGTGCCTGTGACACCCTATCAAGGGAGTGCGACCGATCTTACACCGATAAACTCATCTTT.